What follows are 22 T cell receptor beta chains derived from one specimen sequenced in a study of response to subunit inactivated influenza vaccine. TCRdb re-called the RT-PCR reads with MiXCR, one entry per CDR3 protein. Of about 190,000 distinct CDR3 sequences listed, 14% were seen once; the top ten hold 26%. The sample was CD8+ T cells sorted from PBMCs, taken 5 days after vaccination. The receptors come from a man aged 45-65 years who received an inactivated influenza vaccine.

This clonotype was seen ten or more times. V is TRBV10-3 and J is TRBJ2-5; TRBD2 matches 10 bases. This CDR3 is 14 amino acids long. Losses at the gene ends were 6 bases for V and 3 bases for J; bases not matched to a gene: 4. Per the germline V gene, CDR1 is ENHRY and CDR2 is SYGVKD. The CDR3 spells CAISPGLAKETQYF. The CDR3 DNA follows: TGTGCCATCAGCCCGGGACTAGCGAAAGAGACCCAGTACTTC.

The J gene is TRBJ2-7, the V gene TRBV11-2, with 9 positions matching TRBD1. The CDR3 is made up of 14 amino acids. The V gene's germline CDR1 is SGHAT and CDR2 FQNNGV. Trimming cost V 3 bases and J 4 bases; bases outside gene matches: 4. The CDR3 loop reads CASSFGTGWYEQYF. The CDR3, as DNA: TGTGCCAGCAGCTTTGGGACAGGGTGGTACGAGCAGTACTTC. Full variable domain (remainder filled in from reference TRBV11-2 and TRBJ2-7): EAGVAQSPRYKIIEKRQSVAFWCNPISGHATLYWYQQILGQGPKLLIQFQNNGVVDDSQLPKDRFSAERLKGVDSTLKIQPAKLEDSAVYLCASSFGTGWYEQYFGPGTRLTVT.

The chain employs TRBV11-2 and TRBJ1-4; no firm D call. The germline V gene encodes CDR1 SGHAT and CDR2 FQNNGV. The germline V and J ends were trimmed by 7 bases and 8 bases, with 8 bases remaining between them. The CDR3 is made up of 11 amino acids. CDR3 in amino acids: CASNNGEKLFF. For the CDR3, the DNA is TGTGCCAGCAACAATGGCGAAAAACTGTTTTTT.

This clonotype was seen a few times. The chain couples TRBV29-1 to TRBJ2-7; TRBD1 matches at 8 bases. The V gene's germline CDR1 is SQVTM and CDR2 ANQGSEA. CDR3 size: 14 residues. V trimming: 1 base; J trimming: 9 bases; junction bases outside the gene matches: 11. CDR3 residues: CSVEVGQGRAVQYF. The CDR3 nucleotides read TGCAGCGTTGAAGTTGGACAGGGAAGGGCGGTGCAGTACTTC.

V is TRBV20-1 and J is TRBJ2-5, with no clear D. The CDR3 loop spans 12 amino acids. The ends were cut back, 2 bases at V and 5 bases at J, with 9 bases in the middle. Germline V gene sequence: CDR1 DFQATT, CDR2 SNEGSKA (reference sequence). Written as DNA, the CDR3 is TGCAGTGCTAGAACGGTATCGGAGACCCAGTACTTC. This gives the protein CSARTVSETQYF.

This clonotype was recorded a few times. The V gene is TRBV2, the J gene TRBJ2-1; 10 bases agree with TRBD2. The V and J ends lost 6 bases and 5 bases, in that order; junction bases with no gene match: 16. Per germline, CDR1 SNHLY and CDR2 FYNNEI. The CDR3 covers 18 residues. The CDR3 nucleotides are TGTGCCAGCAGACCCCCGCCCGAGACTAGCGGGTATGACAATGAGCAGTTCTTC. The encoded protein is CASRPPPETSGYDNEQFF.

CDR3 DNA sequence: TGCAGCGTTTTGGGACTAGCGGACTGGGGGTTAGAGAACATTCAGTACTTC. It is translated as CSVLGLADWGLENIQYF. The chain uses TRBV29-1 and TRBJ2-4; 11 nucleotides align to TRBD2. Trimming removed 5 bases from V and 7 bases from J; junction bases left unmatched: 16. Germline CDR1 and CDR2: SQVTM and ANQGSEA. The CDR3 runs to 17 residues.

The chain employs TRBV20-1 and TRBJ2-1; unclear D gene. This CDR3 comprises 12 residues. Germline V gene lookup returns CDR1 DFQATT and CDR2 SNEGSKA (reference sequence). V lost 3 bases to trimming and J lost 5 bases, with 8 bases between them. The CDR3 region is CSASEADNEQFF. The CDR3 region has the DNA TGCAGTGCTAGTGAAGCCGACAATGAGCAGTTCTTC.

This clonotype has just one count. The chain employs TRBV4-2 and TRBJ2-1, with unresolved D. This CDR3 region has 15 residues. Germline loops: CDR1 LGHNA, CDR2 YNFKEQ. Trimming pared 0 bases from V and 3 bases from J, leaving 9 bases between. The CDR3 spells CASSQDFGRYNEQFF. The CDR3 nucleotides read TGTGCCAGCAGCCAAGATTTTGGCCGCTACAATGAGCAGTTCTTC.

In this sample, this clonotype turned up a few times. This rearrangement joins TRBV11-2 to TRBJ2-7; the match to TRBD2 covers 10 bases. Unmatched junction bases numbered 16, after V lost 4 bases and J lost 4 bases. The CDR3 is 18 residues long. Germline V gene sequence: CDR1 SGHAT, CDR2 FQNNGV. The CDR3 DNA reads as TGTGCCAGCAGCTCACCGGGACTAGCGACCCACTTTATATACGAGCAGTACTTC. Protein: CASSSPGLATHFIYEQYF.

This clonotype was detected only a few times. The V gene is TRBV10-3, the J gene TRBJ2-2; TRBD2 matches 9 bases. Unmatched junction bases numbered 7, after V lost 2 bases and J lost 3 bases. The V gene's germline CDR1 is ENHRY and CDR2 SYGVKD. This CDR3 has 17 amino acids. CDR3 nucleotides: TGTGCCATCAGTGAGGAAGCTAGCGGGGTCTACACCGGGGAGCTGTTTTTT. Protein sequence: CAISEEASGVYTGELFF.

V gene TRBV6-1 combines with J gene TRBJ1-5, with D unresolved. V lost 8 bases and J lost 0, with 11 bases in between. The germline gives CDR1 MNHNS, CDR2 SASEGT. The CDR3 loop spans 14 amino acids. The CDR3 protein is CASAPRDSNQPQHF. CDR3 DNA: TGTGCCAGCGCCCCCCGGGATAGCAATCAGCCCCAGCATTTT.

The V and J genes are TRBV4-1 and TRBJ2-3; D unclear. V dropped 3 bases and J dropped 4 bases, with 2 bases sitting between them. The CDR3 length is 11 residues. Per the germline V gene, CDR1 is MGHRA and CDR2 is YSYEKL. The CDR3 DNA follows: TGCGCCAGCAGCCAGGCAGATACGCAGTATTTT. Translation gives CASSQADTQYF.

V usage is TRBV4-1 and J usage is TRBJ2-1; 7 bases map to TRBD2. The ends lost 4 bases at V and 0 bases at J; junction bases unmatched: 9. The CDR3 consists of 17 residues. Germline V CDR1 and CDR2: MGHRA, YSYEKL. CDR3 loop: CASSPGRGWSSYNEQFF. In nucleotides, the CDR3 is TGCGCCAGCAGCCCTGGGAGGGGCTGGAGCTCCTACAATGAGCAGTTCTTC.

This clonotype was seen repeatedly, ten times or more. This chain uses TRBV10-3 with TRBJ2-7; TRBD1 agrees at 12 bases. CDR3 length: 15 amino acids. J lost 3 bases, V lost 5 bases, and 5 bases had no gene match. Germline V lookup: CDR1 ENHRY, CDR2 SYGVKD. The CDR3 region has the DNA TGTGCCATCAGTCCCGGGACAGGGGGCGGCTACGAGCAGTACTTC. Amino acids: CAISPGTGGGYEQYF.

J is TRBJ2-7 and V is TRBV7-8; D is possibly TRBD2 (5 bases). This CDR3 is 14 amino acids long. In germline, CDR1 is SGHVS, CDR2 FQNEAQ. V gave up 6 bases and J gave up 0 bases, with 12 bases separating them. The CDR3 bases are TGTGCCAGCAGTTTCTTCGGAGGCTCCTACGAGCAGTACTTC. It encodes CASSFFGGSYEQYF.

The chain uses TRBV11-2 and TRBJ2-1; D remains unclear. V lost 7 bases, J lost 7 bases, and 11 bases lay in between. The CDR3 is made up of 12 amino acids. Germline V gives CDR1 SGHAT, CDR2 FQNNGV. The CDR3: CASTPVPNEQFF. The CDR3 bases are TGTGCCAGCACCCCTGTCCCGAATGAGCAGTTCTTC.

This chain joins TRBV11-2 and TRBJ2-3; D may correspond to TRBD1 or TRBD2 (5 bases each). From germline, CDR1 is SGHAT and CDR2 FQNNGV. This CDR3 is built from 16 residues. The V end lost 2 bases, the J end lost 2 bases, and 14 bases lay between the germline ends. This CDR3 is CASSLRVVGVTDTQYF. The CDR3, as DNA: TGTGCCAGCAGCTTAAGGGTGGTGGGGGTCACAGATACGCAGTATTTT.

This clonotype was seen more than once but under ten times. V gene TRBV7-9 combines with J gene TRBJ2-7, with a possible D match to TRBD1 (5 bases). CDR1 and CDR2 (germline): SEHNR, FQNEAQ (reference sequence). Trimming left V 3 bases short and J 2 bases short, with 14 bases between. CDR3 length: 15 residues. The CDR3 sequence: CASSFSGYTPYEQYF. Here the CDR3 DNA reads TGTGCCAGCAGCTTTTCAGGGTATACCCCCTACGAGCAGTACTTC.

The chain links TRBV11-1 to TRBJ2-7, with 7 bases identical to TRBD2. Unmatched junction bases numbered 6, after V lost 1 base and J lost 3 bases. Germline-derived CDR1 and CDR2 are SGHAT and FQDESV (reference sequence). CDR3 length equals 15 residues. The CDR3 is CASSLDLWTSYEQYF. The CDR3, as DNA: TGTGCCAGCAGCTTAGACCTGTGGACTAGCTACGAGCAGTACTTC.

The chain uses TRBV7-9 and TRBJ2-2; TRBD1 agrees at 9 bases. CDR3 length: 17 amino acids. The V gene end was trimmed by 5 bases and the J gene end by 1 base; junction bases not matched to a gene: 8. Germline CDR1 reads SEHNR; CDR2 reads FQNEAQ (reference sequence). This CDR3 is CASSPWWDRENTGELFF. The CDR3 nucleotides read TGTGCCAGCAGCCCCTGGTGGGACAGGGAGAACACCGGGGAGCTGTTTTTT.

This clonotype was recorded a few times. The V gene is TRBV29-1, the J gene TRBJ1-2, with 7 positions matching TRBD1. From germline, CDR1 is SQVTM and CDR2 ANQGSEA. The CDR3 spans 13 residues. J was trimmed by 4 bases and V by 0 bases; bases with no gene match: 2. The CDR3 nucleotides read TGCAGCGTTGAAGATACAGGGGCCTATGGCTACACCTTC. Translated: CSVEDTGAYGYTF.